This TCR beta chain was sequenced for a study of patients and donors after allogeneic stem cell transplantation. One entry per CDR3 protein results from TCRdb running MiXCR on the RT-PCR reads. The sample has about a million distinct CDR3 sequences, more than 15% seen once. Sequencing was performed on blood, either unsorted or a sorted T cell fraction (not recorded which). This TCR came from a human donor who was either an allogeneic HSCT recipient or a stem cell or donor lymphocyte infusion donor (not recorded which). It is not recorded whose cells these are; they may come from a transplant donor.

This CDR3 is CSVGGGAGYTF. The CDR3 DNA sequence: TGCAGCGTTGGAGGAGGGGCTGGCTACACCTTC. V gene TRBV29-1 combines with J gene TRBJ1-2; maybe TRBD1 (5 bases). Germline CDR1 and CDR2: SQVTM and ANQGSEA. The CDR3 totals 11 residues. V lost 4 bases and J 7 bases, leaving 10 bases between the germline ends.